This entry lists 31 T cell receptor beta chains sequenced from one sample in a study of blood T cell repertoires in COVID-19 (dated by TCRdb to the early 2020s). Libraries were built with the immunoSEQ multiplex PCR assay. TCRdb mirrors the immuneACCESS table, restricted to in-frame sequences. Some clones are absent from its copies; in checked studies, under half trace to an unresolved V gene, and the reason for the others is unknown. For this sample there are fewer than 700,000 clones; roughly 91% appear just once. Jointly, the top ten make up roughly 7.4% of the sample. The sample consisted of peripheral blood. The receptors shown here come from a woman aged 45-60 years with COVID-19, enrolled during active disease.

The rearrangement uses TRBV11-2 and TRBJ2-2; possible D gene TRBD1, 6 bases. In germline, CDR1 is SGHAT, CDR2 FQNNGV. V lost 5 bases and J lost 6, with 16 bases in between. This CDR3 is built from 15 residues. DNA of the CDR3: TGTGCCAGCAGCCACCTGGGGGCGGGCGCCGGGGAGCTGTTTTTT. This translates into CASSHLGAGAGELFF.

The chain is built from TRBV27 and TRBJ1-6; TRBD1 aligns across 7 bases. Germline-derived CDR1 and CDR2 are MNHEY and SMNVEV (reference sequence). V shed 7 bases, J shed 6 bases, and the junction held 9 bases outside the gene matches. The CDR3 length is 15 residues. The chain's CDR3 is CASTQSYRGNSPLHF. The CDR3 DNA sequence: TGTGCCAGCACTCAATCCTACAGGGGTAATTCACCCCTCCACTTT.

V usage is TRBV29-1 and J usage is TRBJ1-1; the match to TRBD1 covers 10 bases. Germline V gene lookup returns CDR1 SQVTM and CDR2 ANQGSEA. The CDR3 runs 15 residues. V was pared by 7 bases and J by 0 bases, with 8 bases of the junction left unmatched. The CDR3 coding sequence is TGCAGCGGTCTAGGACAGGGGGGAATGAACACTGAAGCTTTCTTT. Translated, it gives CSGLGQGGMNTEAFF.

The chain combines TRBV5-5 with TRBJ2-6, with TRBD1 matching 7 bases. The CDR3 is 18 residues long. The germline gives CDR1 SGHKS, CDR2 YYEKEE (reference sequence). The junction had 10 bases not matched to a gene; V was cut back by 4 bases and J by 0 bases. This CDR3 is CASSRRETGYSGANVLTF. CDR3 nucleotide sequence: TGTGCCAGCAGCCGGCGTGAGACAGGGTACTCTGGGGCCAACGTCCTGACTTTC.

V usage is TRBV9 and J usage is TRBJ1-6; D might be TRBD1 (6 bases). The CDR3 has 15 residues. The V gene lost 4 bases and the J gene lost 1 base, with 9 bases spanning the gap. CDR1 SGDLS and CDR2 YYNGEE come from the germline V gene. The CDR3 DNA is TGTGCCAGCAGCCGCACAGGGTCCTATAATTCACCCCTCCACTTT. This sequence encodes CASSRTGSYNSPLHF.

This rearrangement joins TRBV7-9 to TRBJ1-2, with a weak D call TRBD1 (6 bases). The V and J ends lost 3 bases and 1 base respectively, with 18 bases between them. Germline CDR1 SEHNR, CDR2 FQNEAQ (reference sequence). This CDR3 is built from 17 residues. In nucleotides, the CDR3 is TGTGCCAGCAGCTTTGCGTCAGGGGCCCCCGATAACTATGGCTACACCTTC. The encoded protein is CASSFASGAPDNYGYTF. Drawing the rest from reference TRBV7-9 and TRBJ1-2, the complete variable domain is DTGVSQNPRHKITKRGQNVTFRCDPISEHNRLYWYRQTLGQGPEFLTYFQNEAQLEKSRLLSDRFSAERPKGSFSTLEIQRTEQGDSAMYLCASSFASGAPDNYGYTFGSGTRLTVV.

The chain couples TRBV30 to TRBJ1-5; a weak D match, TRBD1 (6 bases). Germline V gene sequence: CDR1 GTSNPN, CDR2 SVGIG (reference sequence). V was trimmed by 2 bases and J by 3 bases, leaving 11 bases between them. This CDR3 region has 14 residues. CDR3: CAWSRGANNQPQHF. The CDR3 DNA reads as TGTGCCTGGAGTCGGGGGGCGAACAATCAGCCCCAGCATTTT.

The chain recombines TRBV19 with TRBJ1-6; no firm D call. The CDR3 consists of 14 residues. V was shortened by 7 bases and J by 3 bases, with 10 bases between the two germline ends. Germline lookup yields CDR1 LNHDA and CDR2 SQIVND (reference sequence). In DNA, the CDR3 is TGTGCCAGTAAACGGGGTGTCTATAATTCACCCCTCCACTTT. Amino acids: CASKRGVYNSPLHF.

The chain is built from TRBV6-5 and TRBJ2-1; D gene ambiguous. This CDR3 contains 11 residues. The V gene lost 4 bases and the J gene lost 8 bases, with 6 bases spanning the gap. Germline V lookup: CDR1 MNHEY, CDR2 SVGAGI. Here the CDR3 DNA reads TGTGCCAGCAGTTTCGTCGATGAGCAGTTCTTC. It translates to CASSFVDEQFF.

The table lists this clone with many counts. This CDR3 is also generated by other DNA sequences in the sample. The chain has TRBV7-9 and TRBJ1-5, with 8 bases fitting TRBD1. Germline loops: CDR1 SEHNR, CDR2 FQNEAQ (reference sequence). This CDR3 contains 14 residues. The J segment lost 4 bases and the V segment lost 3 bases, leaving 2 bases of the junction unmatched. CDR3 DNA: TGTGCCAGCAGCTTCGGGGACAGGAATCAGCCCCAGCATTTT. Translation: CASSFGDRNQPQHF. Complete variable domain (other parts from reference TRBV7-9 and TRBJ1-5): DTGVSQNPRHKITKRGQNVTFRCDPISEHNRLYWYRQTLGQGPEFLTYFQNEAQLEKSRLLSDRFSAERPKGSFSTLEIQRTEQGDSAMYLCASSFGDRNQPQHFGDGTRLSIL.

CDR3 loop: CATSSSRGPGNTIYF. DNA of the CDR3: TGTGCCACCAGCAGCTCAAGAGGGCCCGGAAACACCATATATTTT. The V call is TRBV15, the J call TRBJ1-3; D remains unclear. The ends were cut back, 3 bases at V and 4 bases at J, with 13 bases in the middle. CDR1 LNHNV and CDR2 YYDKDF come from the germline V gene (reference sequence). CDR3 length: 15 amino acids.

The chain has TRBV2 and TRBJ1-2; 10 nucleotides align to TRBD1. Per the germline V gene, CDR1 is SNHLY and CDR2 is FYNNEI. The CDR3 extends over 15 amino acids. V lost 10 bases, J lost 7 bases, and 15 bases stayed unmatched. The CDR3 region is CANQQVSGDRGGYTF. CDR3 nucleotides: TGTGCCAACCAGCAGGTCTCAGGGGACAGGGGTGGCTACACCTTC. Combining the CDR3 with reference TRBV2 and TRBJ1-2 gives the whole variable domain EPEVTQTPSHQVTQMGQEVILRCVPISNHLYFYWYRQILGQKVEFLVSFYNNEISEKSEIFDDQFSVERPDGSNFTLKIRSTKLEDSAMYFCANQQVSGDRGGYTFGSGTRLTVV.

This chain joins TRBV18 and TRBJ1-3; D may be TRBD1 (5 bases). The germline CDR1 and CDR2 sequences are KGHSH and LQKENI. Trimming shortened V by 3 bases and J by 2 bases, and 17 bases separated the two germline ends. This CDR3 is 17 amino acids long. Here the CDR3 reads CASSPRGGSTPGNTIYF. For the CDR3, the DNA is TGTGCCAGCTCACCTCGGGGGGGGTCCACACCTGGAAACACCATATATTTT.

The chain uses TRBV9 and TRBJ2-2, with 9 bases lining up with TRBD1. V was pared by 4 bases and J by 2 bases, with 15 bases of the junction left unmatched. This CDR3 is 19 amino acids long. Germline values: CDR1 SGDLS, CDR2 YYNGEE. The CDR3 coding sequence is TGTGCCAGCAGCTCTACGGCGGGACAGGGACTGAGAAACACCGGGGAGCTGTTTTTT. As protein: CASSSTAGQGLRNTGELFF. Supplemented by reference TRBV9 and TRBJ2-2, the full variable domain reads DSGVTQTPKHLITATGQRVTLRCSPRSGDLSVYWYQQSLDQGLQFLIQYYNGEERAKGNILERFSAQQFPDLHSELNLSSLELGDSALYFCASSSTAGQGLRNTGELFFGEGSRLTVL.

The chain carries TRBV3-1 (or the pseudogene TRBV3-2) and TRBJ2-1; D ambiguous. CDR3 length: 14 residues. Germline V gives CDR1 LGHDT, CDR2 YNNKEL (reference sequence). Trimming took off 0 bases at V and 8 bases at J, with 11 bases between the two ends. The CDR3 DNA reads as TGTGCCAGCAGCCAAGAAAGAGCGAGCGATGAGCAGTTCTTC. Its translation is CASSQERASDEQFF.

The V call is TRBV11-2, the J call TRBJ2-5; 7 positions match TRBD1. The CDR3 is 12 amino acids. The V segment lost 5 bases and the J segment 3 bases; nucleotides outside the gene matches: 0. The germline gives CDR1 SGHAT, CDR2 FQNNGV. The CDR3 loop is CASSGQEETQYF. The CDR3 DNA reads TGTGCCAGCAGCGGACAGGAAGAGACCCAGTACTTC.

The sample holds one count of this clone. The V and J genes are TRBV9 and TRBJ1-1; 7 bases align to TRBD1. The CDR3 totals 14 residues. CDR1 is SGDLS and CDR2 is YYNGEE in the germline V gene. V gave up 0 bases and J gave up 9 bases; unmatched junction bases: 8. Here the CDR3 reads CASSVEALQGQAFF. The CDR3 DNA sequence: TGTGCCAGCAGCGTAGAGGCCCTACAGGGGCAAGCTTTCTTT.

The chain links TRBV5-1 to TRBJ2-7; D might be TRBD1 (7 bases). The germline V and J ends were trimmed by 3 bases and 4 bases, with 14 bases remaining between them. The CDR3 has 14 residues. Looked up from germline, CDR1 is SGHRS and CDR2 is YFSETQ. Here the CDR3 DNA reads TGCGCCAGCAGCTGGAGGGGGCCAGCTTACGAGCAGTACTTC. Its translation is CASSWRGPAYEQYF.

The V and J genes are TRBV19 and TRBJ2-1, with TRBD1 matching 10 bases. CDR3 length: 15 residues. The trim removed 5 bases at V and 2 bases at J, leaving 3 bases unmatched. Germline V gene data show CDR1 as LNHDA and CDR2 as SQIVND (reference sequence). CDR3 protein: CASSVDRGTYNEQFF. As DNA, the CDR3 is TGTGCCAGTAGTGTGGACAGGGGGACCTACAATGAGCAGTTCTTC.

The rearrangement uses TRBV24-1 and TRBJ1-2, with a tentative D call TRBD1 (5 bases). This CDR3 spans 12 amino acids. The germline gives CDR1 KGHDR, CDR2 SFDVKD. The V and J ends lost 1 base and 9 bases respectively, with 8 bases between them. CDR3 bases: TGTGCCACCAGTGATTTTGGGGCCAGCTACACCTTC. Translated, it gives CATSDFGASYTF.

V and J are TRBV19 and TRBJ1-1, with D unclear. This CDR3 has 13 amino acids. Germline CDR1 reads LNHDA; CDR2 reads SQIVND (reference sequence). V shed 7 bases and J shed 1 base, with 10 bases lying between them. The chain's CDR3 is CASKSTANTEAFF. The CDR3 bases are TGTGCCAGTAAGTCAACAGCGAACACTGAAGCTTTCTTT.

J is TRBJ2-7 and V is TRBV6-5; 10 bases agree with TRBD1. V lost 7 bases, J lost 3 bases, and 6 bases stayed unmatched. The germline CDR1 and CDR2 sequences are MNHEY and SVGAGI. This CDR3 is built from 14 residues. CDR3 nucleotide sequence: TGTGCCAGCAACCCGGGACAGGGGATCTACGAGCAGTACTTC. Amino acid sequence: CASNPGQGIYEQYF.

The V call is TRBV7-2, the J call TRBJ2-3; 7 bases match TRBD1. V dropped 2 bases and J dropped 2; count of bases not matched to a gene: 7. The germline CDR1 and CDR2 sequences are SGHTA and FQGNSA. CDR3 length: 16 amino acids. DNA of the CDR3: TGTGCCAGCAGCTTACGTCAGGGGGACCTCACAGATACGCAGTATTTT. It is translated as CASSLRQGDLTDTQYF. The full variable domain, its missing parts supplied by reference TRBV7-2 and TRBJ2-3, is GAGVSQSPSNKVTEKGKDVELRCDPISGHTALYWYRQSLGQGLEFLIYFQGNSAPDKSGLPSDRFSAERTGGSVSTLTIQRTQQEDSAVYLCASSLRQGDLTDTQYFGPGTRLTVL.

The CDR3 DNA is TGCGCCAGCAGCGGAGACAGCTCCTATAATTCACCCCTCCACTTT. The encoded protein is CASSGDSSYNSPLHF. J is TRBJ1-6 and V is TRBV5-1; D possibly corresponds to TRBD1 (5 bases). Germline V gene data show CDR1 as SGHRS and CDR2 as YFSETQ. This CDR3 is 15 amino acids long. V dropped 4 bases and J dropped 0 bases, with 8 bases sitting between them.

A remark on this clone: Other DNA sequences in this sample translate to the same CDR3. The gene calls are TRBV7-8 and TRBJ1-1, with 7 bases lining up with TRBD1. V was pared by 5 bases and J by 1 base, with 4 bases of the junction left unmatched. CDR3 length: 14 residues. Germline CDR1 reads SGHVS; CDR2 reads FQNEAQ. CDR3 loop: CASSPRDRNTEAFF. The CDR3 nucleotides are TGTGCCAGCAGCCCCCGGGACAGGAACACTGAAGCTTTCTTT. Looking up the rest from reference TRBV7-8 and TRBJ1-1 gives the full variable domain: GAGVSQSPRYKVAKRGQDVALRCDPISGHVSLFWYQQALGQGPEFLTYFQNEAQLDKSGLPSDRFFAERPEGSVSTLKIQRTQQEDSAVYLCASSPRDRNTEAFFGQGTRLTVV.

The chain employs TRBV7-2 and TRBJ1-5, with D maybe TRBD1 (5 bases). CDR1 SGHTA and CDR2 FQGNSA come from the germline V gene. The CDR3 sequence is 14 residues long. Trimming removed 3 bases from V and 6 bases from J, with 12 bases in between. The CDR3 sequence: CASSLGGATQPQHF. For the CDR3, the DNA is TGTGCCAGCAGCTTGGGAGGGGCGACTCAGCCCCAGCATTTT.

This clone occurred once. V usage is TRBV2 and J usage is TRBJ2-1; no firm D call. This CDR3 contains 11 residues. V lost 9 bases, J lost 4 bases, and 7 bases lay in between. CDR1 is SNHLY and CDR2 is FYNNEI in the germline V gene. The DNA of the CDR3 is TGTGCCAGTCAGTCATACAATGAGCAGTTCTTC. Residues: CASQSYNEQFF.

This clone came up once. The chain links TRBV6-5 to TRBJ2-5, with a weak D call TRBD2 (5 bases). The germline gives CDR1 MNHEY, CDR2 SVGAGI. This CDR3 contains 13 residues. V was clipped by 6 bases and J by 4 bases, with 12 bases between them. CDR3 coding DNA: TGTGCCAGCAGGGGAGACATTGGAGAGACCCAGTACTTC. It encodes CASRGDIGETQYF.

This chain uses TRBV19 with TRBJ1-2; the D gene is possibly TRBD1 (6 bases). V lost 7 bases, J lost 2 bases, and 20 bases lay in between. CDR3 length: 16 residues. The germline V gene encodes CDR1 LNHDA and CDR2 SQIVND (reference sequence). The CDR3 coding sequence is TGTGCCAGTACCCAACAGGGTGCAGCATTGAACTATGGCTACACCTTC. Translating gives CASTQQGAALNYGYTF.

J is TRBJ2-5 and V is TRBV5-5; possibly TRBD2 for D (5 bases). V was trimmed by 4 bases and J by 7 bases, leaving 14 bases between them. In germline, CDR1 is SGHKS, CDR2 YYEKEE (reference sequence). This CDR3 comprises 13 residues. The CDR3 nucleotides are TGTGCCAGCAGCACCCTGGGCGGGCGGACCCAGTACTTC. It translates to CASSTLGGRTQYF.

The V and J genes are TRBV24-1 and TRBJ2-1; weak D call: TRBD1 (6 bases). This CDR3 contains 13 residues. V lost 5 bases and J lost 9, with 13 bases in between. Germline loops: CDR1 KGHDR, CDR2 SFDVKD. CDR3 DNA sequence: TGTGCCACCAGTGTCTCAGGGGTCCGTGAGCAGTTCTTC. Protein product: CATSVSGVREQFF.